This T cell receptor (beta chain) was captured in a study of blood T cell repertoires in COVID-19. Clones were sequenced by immunoSEQ multiplex PCR, and TCRdb holds only the in-frame ones, with some missing. The data show under 200,000 clones, 65% to 85% seen once. The CDR3 is 17 residues long. Germline V CDR1 and CDR2: KGHSH, LQKENI. V was cut by 3 bases and J by 0 bases, with 15 bases left in between. Participant-given clinical history determined each cohort assignment. The source is a woman in her 30s who had been exposed to COVID-19. The chain is built from TRBV18 and TRBJ1-3, with D possibly matching TRBD1 (6 bases). The sequencing input was PBMCs or T cells enriched from blood (not recorded which). The CDR3 spells CASSPNTGPSSGNTIYF. The CDR3 DNA follows: TGTGCCAGCTCACCCAACACAGGGCCCAGCTCTGGAAACACCATATATTTT.